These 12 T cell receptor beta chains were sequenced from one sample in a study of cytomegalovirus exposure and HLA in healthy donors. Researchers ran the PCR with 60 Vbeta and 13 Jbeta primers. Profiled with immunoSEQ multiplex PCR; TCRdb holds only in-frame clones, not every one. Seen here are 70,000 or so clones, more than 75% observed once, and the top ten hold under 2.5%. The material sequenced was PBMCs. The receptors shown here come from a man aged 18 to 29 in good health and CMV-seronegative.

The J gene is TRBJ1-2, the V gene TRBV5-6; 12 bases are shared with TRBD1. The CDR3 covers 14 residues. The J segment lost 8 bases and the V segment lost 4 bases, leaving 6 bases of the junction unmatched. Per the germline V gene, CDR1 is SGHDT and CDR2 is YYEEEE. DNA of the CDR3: TGTGCCAGCAGCCGGGACAGGGGGCGCCTAGGCTACACCTTC. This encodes CASSRDRGRLGYTF.

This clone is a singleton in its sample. As DNA, the CDR3 is TGTGCCAGCAGCTTAGCCGACAGCTTCACAGATACGCAGTATTTT. Translated, it gives CASSLADSFTDTQYF. This sequence joins TRBV7-9 and TRBJ2-3; D perhaps matches TRBD1 (5 bases). Germline V lookup: CDR1 SEHNR, CDR2 FQNEAQ (reference sequence). V was clipped by 0 bases and J by 2 bases, with 9 bases between them. The CDR3 consists of 15 residues.

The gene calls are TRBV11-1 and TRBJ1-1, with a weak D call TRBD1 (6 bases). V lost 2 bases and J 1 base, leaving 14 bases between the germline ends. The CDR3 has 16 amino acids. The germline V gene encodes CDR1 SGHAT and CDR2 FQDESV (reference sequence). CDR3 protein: CASSLYRGHPNTEAFF. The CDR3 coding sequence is TGTGCCAGCAGCTTATACCGGGGACATCCGAACACTGAAGCTTTCTTT.

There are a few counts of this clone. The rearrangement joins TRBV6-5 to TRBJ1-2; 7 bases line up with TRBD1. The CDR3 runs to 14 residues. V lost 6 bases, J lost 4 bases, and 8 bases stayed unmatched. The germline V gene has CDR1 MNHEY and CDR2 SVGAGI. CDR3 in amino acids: CASSYDRAPYGYTF. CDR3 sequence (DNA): TGTGCCAGCAGCTACGACAGGGCCCCCTATGGCTACACCTTC.

The CDR3 DNA reads as TGTGCCACCAGCAGAGGTCTTCAGTTTTCCTATGGCTACACCTTC. Amino acids: CATSRGLQFSYGYTF. V usage is TRBV15 and J usage is TRBJ1-2; D ambiguous. Germline assignment: CDR1 LNHNV and CDR2 YYDKDF (reference sequence). This CDR3 region has 15 residues. V lost 1 base, J lost 4 bases, and 13 bases lay in between.

The CDR3 DNA reads as TGCGCCAGCAGCGGTTTCCGGGACAGGGGTCGTGAGCAGTTCTTC. As protein: CASSGFRDRGREQFF. The rearrangement uses TRBV5-1 and TRBJ2-1; 10 bases map to TRBD1. Germline lookup yields CDR1 SGHRS and CDR2 YFSETQ. V was pared by 4 bases and J by 9 bases, with 10 bases of the junction left unmatched. The CDR3 totals 15 residues.

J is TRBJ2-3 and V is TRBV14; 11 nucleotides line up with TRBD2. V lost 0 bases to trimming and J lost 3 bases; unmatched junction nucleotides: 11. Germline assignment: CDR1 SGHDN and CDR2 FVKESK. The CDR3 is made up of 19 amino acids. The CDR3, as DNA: TGTGCCAGCAGCCAAGATAACGATACTAGCGGGAGTGGGACAGATACGCAGTATTTT. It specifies CASSQDNDTSGSGTDTQYF.

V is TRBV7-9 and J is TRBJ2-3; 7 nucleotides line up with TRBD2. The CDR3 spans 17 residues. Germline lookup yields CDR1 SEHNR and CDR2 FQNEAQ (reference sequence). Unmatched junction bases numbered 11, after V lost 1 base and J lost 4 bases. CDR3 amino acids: CASSLGSLAGEADTQYF. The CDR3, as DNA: TGTGCCAGCAGCTTAGGATCCCTCGCGGGAGAGGCAGATACGCAGTATTTT.

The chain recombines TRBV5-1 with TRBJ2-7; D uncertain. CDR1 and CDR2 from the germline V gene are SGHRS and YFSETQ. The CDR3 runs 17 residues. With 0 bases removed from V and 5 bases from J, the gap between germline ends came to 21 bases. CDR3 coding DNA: TGCGCCAGCAGCTTGGCCCGATGGAACAGACGATCGGACGAGCAGTACTTC. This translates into CASSLARWNRRSDEQYF. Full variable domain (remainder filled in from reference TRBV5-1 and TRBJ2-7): KAGVTQTPRYLIKTRGQQVTLSCSPISGHRSVSWYQQTPGQGLQFLFEYFSETQRNKGNFPGRFSGRQFSNSRSEMNVSTLELGDSALYLCASSLARWNRRSDEQYFGPGTRLTVT.

CDR3 in amino acids: CASSTGLAGGYEQYF. The CDR3 DNA reads TGTGCCAGCAGCACAGGACTAGCGGGGGGCTACGAGCAGTACTTC. The chain employs TRBV7-9 and TRBJ2-7; 14 bases line up with TRBD2. CDR1 SEHNR and CDR2 FQNEAQ come from the germline V gene (reference sequence). V trimming: 5 bases; J trimming: 3 bases; junction bases outside the gene matches: 3. The CDR3 is 15 amino acids. The complete variable domain, with remaining parts taken from reference TRBV7-9 and TRBJ2-7, reads DTGVSQNPRHKITKRGQNVTFRCDPISEHNRLYWYRQTLGQGPEFLTYFQNEAQLEKSRLLSDRFSAERPKGSFSTLEIQRTEQGDSAMYLCASSTGLAGGYEQYFGPGTRLTVT.

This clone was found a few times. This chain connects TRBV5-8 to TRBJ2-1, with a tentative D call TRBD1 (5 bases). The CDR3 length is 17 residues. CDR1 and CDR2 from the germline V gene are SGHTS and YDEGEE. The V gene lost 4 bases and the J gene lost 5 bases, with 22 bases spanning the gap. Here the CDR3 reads CASSGSIRDRYNNEQFF. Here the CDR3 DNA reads TGTGCCAGCAGCGGTAGTATCCGAGACAGATATAACAATGAGCAGTTCTTC.

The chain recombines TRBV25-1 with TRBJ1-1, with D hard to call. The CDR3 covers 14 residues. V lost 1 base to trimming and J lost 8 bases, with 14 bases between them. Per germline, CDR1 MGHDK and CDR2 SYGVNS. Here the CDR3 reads CASSEFEPKIEAFF. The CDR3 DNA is TGTGCCAGCAGTGAATTCGAGCCTAAAATAGAAGCTTTCTTT.